These 20 T cell receptor beta chains originate from one sample sequenced in a study of T cell responses to AZD1222 COVID-19 vaccine. Profiling relied on immunoSEQ multiplex PCR, and the TCRdb table lists in-frame clones only, not all of them. The profile shows 40,000 to 55,000 clones, less than 95% of them singletons. The source was peripheral blood, collected 28 days after the second AZD1222 dose. Receptor source: an adult who received the AZD1222 COVID-19 vaccine.

V usage is TRBV12-5 and J usage is TRBJ1-1; D is unresolved. This CDR3 has 15 amino acids. With 0 bases removed from V and 5 bases from J, the gap between germline ends came to 13 bases. Germline V gene data show CDR1 as LGHNT and CDR2 as FRNRAP. CDR3: CASGLVLGGGTEAFF. In DNA, the CDR3 is TGTGCTAGTGGTTTGGTACTAGGAGGAGGAACTGAAGCTTTCTTT.

The chain has TRBV3-1 (or the pseudogene TRBV3-2) and TRBJ2-3; 9 bases map to TRBD2. V lost 4 bases and J lost 1; bases outside the gene matches: 9. There are 17 residues in the CDR3. Per germline, CDR1 LGHDT and CDR2 YNNKEL (reference sequence). CDR3 sequence (DNA): TGTGCCAGCAGCCTATGGCGGGGGGGCCGTGGCACAGATACGCAGTATTTT. Translated, it gives CASSLWRGGRGTDTQYF.

The chain couples TRBV19 to TRBJ2-3, with 10 bases aligning to TRBD2. The CDR3 sequence is 14 residues long. Germline V gene data show CDR1 as LNHDA and CDR2 as SQIVND (reference sequence). V lost 10 bases, J lost 5 bases, and 9 bases stayed unmatched. The CDR3, as DNA: TGTGCCACCGAAAGCGGGGGGGCGAGAGATACGCAGTATTTT. Amino acid sequence: CATESGGARDTQYF.

This clone was seen only once. This chain uses TRBV6-4 with TRBJ1-6; D remains unclear. V was trimmed by 5 bases and J by 7 bases, leaving 12 bases between them. The CDR3 is made up of 14 amino acids. From germline, CDR1 is MRHNA and CDR2 SNTAGT. DNA of the CDR3: TGTGCCAGCAGTCCGTTTGGTGGAAATTCACCCCTCCACTTT. Its translation is CASSPFGGNSPLHF.

This clone was found a few times. The chain has TRBV19 and TRBJ2-3, with 10 bases matching TRBD2. This CDR3 is built from 16 residues. The ends lost 5 bases at V and 4 bases at J; junction bases unmatched: 9. Germline CDR1 reads LNHDA; CDR2 reads SQIVND (reference sequence). The DNA for the CDR3 is TGTGCCAGTAGTGAGGATAGCGGGGGGACCTCAGATACGCAGTATTTT. Its protein product is CASSEDSGGTSDTQYF. The whole variable domain, remainder taken from reference TRBV19 and TRBJ2-3, is DGGITQSPKYLFRKEGQNVTLSCEQNLNHDAMYWYRQDPGQGLRLIYYSQIVNDFQKGDIAEGYSVSREKKESFPLTVTSAQKNPTAFYLCASSEDSGGTSDTQYFGPGTRLTVL.

The rearrangement uses TRBV5-6 and TRBJ2-6; D is unresolved. The germline gives CDR1 SGHDT, CDR2 YYEEEE. The CDR3 sequence is 15 residues long. Between the trimmed V and J ends, which lost 4 bases and 2 bases, there was a span of 10 bases. CDR3 sequence (DNA): TGTGCCAGCAGCGCCTCCTTTGCTGGGGCCAACGTCCTGACTTTC. Translating gives CASSASFAGANVLTF.

This clone was seen just once. This chain joins TRBV10-3 and TRBJ1-6; D remains unclear. Germline CDR1 reads ENHRY; CDR2 reads SYGVKD. This CDR3 is 16 amino acids long. Trimming pared 3 bases from V and 3 bases from J, leaving 12 bases between. CDR3 DNA sequence: TGTGCCATCAGTGATCTCACAGTTAACTATAATTCACCCCTCCACTTT. It encodes CAISDLTVNYNSPLHF.

The chain combines TRBV30 with TRBJ1-6; possible D gene TRBD1, 6 bases. The germline CDR1 and CDR2 sequences are GTSNPN and SVGIG (reference sequence). The CDR3 is made up of 16 amino acids. Trimming left V 4 bases short and J 0 bases short, with 13 bases between. The CDR3 sequence: CAWIGTKSSYNSPLHF. In DNA, the CDR3 is TGTGCCTGGATCGGGACAAAAAGCTCCTATAATTCACCCCTCCACTTT.

The chain uses TRBV13 and TRBJ2-5, with a tentative D call TRBD1 (6 bases). The CDR3 covers 14 residues. Germline V gives CDR1 PRHDT, CDR2 FYEKMQ (reference sequence). The V end lost 3 bases, the J end lost 7 bases, and 15 bases lay between the germline ends. CDR3 sequence (DNA): TGTGCCAGCAGCTTGGACAGCTCGTACCGGACCCAGTACTTC. Amino acids: CASSLDSSYRTQYF.

This chain uses TRBV19 with TRBJ1-1, with 8 bases matching TRBD1. Germline lookup yields CDR1 LNHDA and CDR2 SQIVND (reference sequence). CDR3 length equals 14 residues. Trimming at V came to 4 bases and at J to 4 bases, leaving 5 bases not matched to a gene. CDR3 coding DNA: TGTGCCAGTAGTAACGGACAGGGAAGCACTGAAGCTTTCTTT. This encodes CASSNGQGSTEAFF.

The CDR3 sequence: CASSPRDRSVGATQYF. The CDR3 region has the DNA TGTGCCAGCAGCCCGAGGGACAGGTCGGTTGGTGCGACCCAGTACTTC. The chain employs TRBV7-2 and TRBJ2-5, with TRBD1 identical over 8 bases. Germline trimming cut 5 bases from V and 7 bases from J; bases unmatched to any gene: 15. Germline V gives CDR1 SGHTA, CDR2 FQGNSA. This CDR3 contains 16 residues.

The rearrangement links TRBV27 to TRBJ2-7; 7 bases are a match to TRBD1. This CDR3 is built from 12 residues. Germline lookup yields CDR1 MNHEY and CDR2 SMNVEV (reference sequence). Trimming at V came to 8 bases and at J to 2 bases, leaving 3 bases not matched to a gene. CDR3 protein: CASRTGTYEQYF. DNA for the CDR3: TGTGCCAGCCGGACAGGAACCTACGAGCAGTACTTC.

The CDR3 spells CASSHPEQGIHEQFF. The CDR3, as DNA: TGTGCCAGCAGCCACCCCGAACAGGGGATCCATGAGCAGTTCTTC. The chain couples TRBV7-9 to TRBJ2-1, with 7 bases lining up with TRBD1. The CDR3 totals 15 residues. With 5 bases clipped from V and 8 bases from J, the junction kept 12 bases outside the gene matches. Germline CDR1 SEHNR, CDR2 FQNEAQ (reference sequence).

This rearrangement joins TRBV3-1 (or the pseudogene TRBV3-2) to TRBJ1-1; TRBD1 matches at 8 bases. The germline V gene has CDR1 LGHDT and CDR2 YNNKEL (reference sequence). The CDR3 totals 13 residues. The J segment lost 6 bases and the V segment lost 6 bases, leaving 6 bases of the junction unmatched. The CDR3 protein is CASRLSGGSEAFF. The CDR3 DNA follows: TGTGCCAGCAGACTCTCAGGGGGCTCTGAAGCTTTCTTT.

The J gene is TRBJ1-1, the V gene TRBV14; 10 bases line up with TRBD1. Looked up from germline, CDR1 is SGHDN and CDR2 is FVKESK. There are 19 residues in the CDR3. V shed 0 bases, J shed 6 bases, and the junction held 16 bases outside the gene matches. Written as DNA, the CDR3 is TGTGCCAGCAGCCAAGATGAGACAGGGGGCTTAACAAGGGGGTCTGAAGCTTTCTTT. The encoded protein is CASSQDETGGLTRGSEAFF.

The V call is TRBV11-3, the J call TRBJ2-2, with 9 bases lining up with TRBD2. In germline, CDR1 is SGHNT, CDR2 YENEEA. This CDR3 region has 18 residues. The ends lost 5 bases at V and 0 bases at J; junction bases unmatched: 10. This CDR3 reads CASSPHGASGTNTGELFF. CDR3 DNA: TGTGCCAGCAGCCCCCATGGGGCTAGCGGGACGAACACCGGGGAGCTGTTTTTT.

This clone was detected only once. The chain is built from TRBV18 and TRBJ1-1; D not resolved. The CDR3 consists of 14 residues. CDR1 is KGHSH, CDR2 LQKENI, per germline. V was cut by 2 bases and J by 2 bases, with 9 bases left in between. The DNA of the CDR3 is TGTGCCAGCTCACCAGGAGCAGGTAACACTGAAGCTTTCTTT. Its protein is CASSPGAGNTEAFF. The full variable domain, its missing parts supplied by reference TRBV18 and TRBJ1-1, is NAGVMQNPRHLVRRRGQEARLRCSPMKGHSHVYWYRQLPEEGLKFMVYLQKENIIDESGMPKERFSAEFPKEGPSILRIQQVVRGDSAAYFCASSPGAGNTEAFFGQGTRLTVV.

This chain links TRBV6-5 with TRBJ1-1; 9 bases map to TRBD1. Germline V gene sequence: CDR1 MNHEY, CDR2 SVGAGI. The CDR3 runs to 14 residues. With 6 bases clipped from V and 5 bases from J, the junction kept 7 bases outside the gene matches. CDR3: CASRKTGGRTEAFF. The CDR3 nucleotides are TGTGCCAGCAGAAAAACAGGGGGCCGGACTGAAGCTTTCTTT.

This chain connects TRBV20-1 to TRBJ1-2; D is unclear. V was pared by 2 bases and J by 8 bases, with 9 bases between. Germline CDR1 is DFQATT and CDR2 is SNEGSKA (reference sequence). This CDR3 spans 11 amino acids. This chain's CDR3 is CSARSLRGYTF. CDR3 nucleotides: TGCAGTGCTAGAAGCTTACGGGGCTACACCTTC.

The CDR3 bases are TGTGCCAGCATTCAGGGGGCCGGCGGGGAGCTGTTTTTT. Translating it yields CASIQGAGGELFF. The chain couples TRBV7-2 to TRBJ2-2; 8 bases align to TRBD1. This CDR3 has 13 residues. Germline V gives CDR1 SGHTA, CDR2 FQGNSA. The J segment lost 7 bases and the V segment lost 7 bases, leaving 5 bases of the junction unmatched. The full variable domain, its missing parts supplied by reference TRBV7-2 and TRBJ2-2, is GAGVSQSPSNKVTEKGKDVELRCDPISGHTALYWYRQSLGQGLEFLIYFQGNSAPDKSGLPSDRFSAERTGGSVSTLTIQRTQQEDSAVYLCASIQGAGGELFFGEGSRLTVL.